This TCR beta chain was profiled in a study of OX40 agonist ivuxolimab in advanced cancers. For the study at large: Ivuxolimab doses were 0.01, 0.1, 0.3, 1.5, 3 or 10 mg/kg every 2 weeks.

Here immunoSEQ multiplex PCR was the method, and the copy in TCRdb shows in-frame clones only, minus some. This table has 50,000 to 65,000 clones, 75% to 90% appearing once. V shed 3 bases and J 5 bases; nucleotides not matched to a gene: 11. Per germline, CDR1 SGHAT and CDR2 FQNNGV. The CDR3 is made up of 16 amino acids. The sequencing here drew on CD4+ or CD8+ T cells sorted from blood, taken in a trial of the OX40 agonist ivuxolimab. The V and J genes are TRBV11-2 and TRBJ2-7, with 9 bases that match TRBD1. The sequence derives from an adult with an advanced solid tumor such as melanoma, head and neck, liver or kidney cancer. CDR3 protein: CASSLGRQGVSHEQYF. In DNA, the CDR3 is TGTGCCAGCAGCTTGGGCAGACAGGGGGTTTCCCACGAGCAGTACTTC.